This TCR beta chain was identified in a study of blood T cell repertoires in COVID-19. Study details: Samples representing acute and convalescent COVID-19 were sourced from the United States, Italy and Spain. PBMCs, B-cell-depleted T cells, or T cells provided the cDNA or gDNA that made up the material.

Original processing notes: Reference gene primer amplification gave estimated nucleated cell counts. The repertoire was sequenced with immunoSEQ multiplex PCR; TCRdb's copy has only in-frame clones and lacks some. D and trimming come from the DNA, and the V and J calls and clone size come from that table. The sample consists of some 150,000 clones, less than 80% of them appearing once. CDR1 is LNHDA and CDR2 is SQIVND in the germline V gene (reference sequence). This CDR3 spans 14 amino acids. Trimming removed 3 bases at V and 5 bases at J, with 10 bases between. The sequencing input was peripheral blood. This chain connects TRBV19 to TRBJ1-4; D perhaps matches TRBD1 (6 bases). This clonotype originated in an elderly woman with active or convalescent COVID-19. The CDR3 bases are TGTGCCAGTAGTATTGGCAGGGGCAATGAAAAACTGTTTTTT. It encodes CASSIGRGNEKLFF.